Listed here are 20 T cell receptor beta chains from one sample, sequenced in a study of post-analysis software for immune sequencing data. Whole-study findings and limits: The study found TRBV5-6, TRBV5-1 and TRBV20-1 among five or six TRBV segments more frequent in patients than controls.

The authors incorporated unique molecular identifiers into the TCR beta cDNA libraries. In TCRdb, the PCR reads were re-called with MiXCR into one record per CDR3 protein. In the table there are some 690,000 distinct CDR3 sequences, approximately 60% of which are singletons. These receptors' antigens are unknown. Sequenced input: blood. The receptors shown here come from a girl aged 2 to 10 with multiple sclerosis.

This chain connects TRBV6-1 to TRBJ2-1; 12 bases are a match to TRBD2. This CDR3 spans 21 amino acids. Germline CDR1 and CDR2: MNHNS and SASEGT. J lost 10 bases, V lost 7 bases, and 29 bases had no gene match. This CDR3 reads CASMGGEKGLAGINWGGEQFF. The CDR3 DNA sequence: TGTGCCAGCATGGGGGGCGAAAAAGGACTAGCGGGAATCAATTGGGGCGGGGAGCAGTTCTTC.

With regard to this clonotype: At one end, the junction sequence differs from germline, possibly due to a read error. The rearrangement links TRBV6-5 to TRBJ2-5; 10 bases fit TRBD2. The CDR3 extends over 15 amino acids. Looked up from germline, CDR1 is MNHEY and CDR2 is SVGAGI. CDR3: CAGSYSSGGVETQYF. CDR3 nucleotide sequence: TGTGCCGGCAGTTACTCGAGCGGGGGGGTAGAGACCCAGTACTTC.

J is TRBJ2-7 and V is TRBV5-5, with unresolved D. The CDR3 is 14 amino acids. Germline V CDR1 and CDR2: SGHKS, YYEKEE (reference sequence). The germline V and J ends were trimmed by 6 bases and 0 bases, with 13 bases remaining between them. Here the CDR3 reads CASTRMANSYEQYF. The CDR3 DNA is TGTGCCAGCACCCGAATGGCCAACTCCTACGAGCAGTACTTC.

Details on this clonotype: Compared with germline, one end of the junction differs, possibly owing to a read error. The J gene is TRBJ1-2, the V gene TRBV20-1; possibly TRBD1 for D (6 bases). The CDR3 is made up of 13 amino acids. Germline lookup yields CDR1 DFQATT and CDR2 SNEGSKA (reference sequence). DNA for the CDR3: TGCAGTGCCACGATCAGGGGCAACTATGACTACACCTTC. The encoded protein is CSATIRGNYDYTF.

This clonotype appeared a few times. This rearrangement joins TRBV6-5 to TRBJ2-2, with TRBD2 matching 11 bases. CDR3 length equals 16 residues. The trim removed 2 bases at V and 4 bases at J, leaving 3 bases unmatched. Per germline, CDR1 MNHEY and CDR2 SVGAGI. CDR3 in amino acids: CASSYLLAGGTGELFF. The CDR3 DNA reads TGTGCCAGCAGTTACCTGCTAGCGGGGGGCACCGGGGAGCTGTTTTTT.

This clonotype appeared a few times. The genes are TRBV29-1 and TRBJ1-5; 7 nucleotides agree with TRBD1. The germline V gene encodes CDR1 SQVTM and CDR2 ANQGSEA. With 6 bases clipped from V and 2 bases from J, the junction kept 10 bases outside the gene matches. There are 15 residues in the CDR3. CDR3 region: CSVPTGVDGNQPQHF. For the CDR3, the DNA is TGCAGCGTCCCAACAGGGGTAGATGGCAATCAGCCCCAGCATTTT.

The chain carries TRBV29-1 and TRBJ2-5; a weak D match, TRBD1 (6 bases). The DNA end is more similar to TRBJ2-7, so the J call may be wrong. The CDR3 runs 12 residues. CDR1 is SQVTM and CDR2 is ANQGSEA in the germline V gene. CDR3 DNA: TGCAGCTCTCGGACAGAATCCTACGAGCAGTACTTC. This gives the protein CSSRTESYEQYF.

The V call is TRBV5-4, the J call TRBJ2-4; a weak D match, TRBD2 (7 bases). The better agreement between TRBJ2-7 and the DNA end casts doubt on the J call. The CDR3 covers 14 residues. Germline V CDR1 and CDR2: SGHNT, YYREEE (reference sequence). CDR3 in amino acids: CASSLDGGQDEQYF. The DNA for the CDR3 is TGTGCCAGCAGCTTGGACGGGGGGCAGGACGAGCAGTACTTC.

V is TRBV12-3 or TRBV12-4 and J is TRBJ1-1; 8 bases line up with TRBD1. The CDR3 covers 14 residues. The V and J ends lost 6 bases and 3 bases, in that order; junction bases with no gene match: 6. CDR3 bases: TGTGCCAGCAGCGACGACAGGGGAGACACTGAAGCTTTCTTT. Amino acid sequence: CASSDDRGDTEAFF.

This clonotype appeared a few times. The chain has TRBV21-1 and TRBJ2-7. TRBV21-1 constitutes a pseudogene. The CDR3 is 14 amino acids. CDR3 sequence: CASSKTRDDYEQYF. The CDR3 coding sequence is TGTGCCAGCAGCAAAACACGAGACGACTACGAGCAGTACTTC.

This clonotype has a single count. The rearrangement joins TRBV20-1 to TRBJ2-5, with TRBD2 matching 12 bases. The CDR3 length is 15 residues. Germline V lookup: CDR1 DFQATT, CDR2 SNEGSKA (reference sequence). Trimming at V came to 0 bases and at J to 3 bases, leaving 2 bases not matched to a gene. The CDR3 loop is CSARDPSGGEETQYF. CDR3 nucleotides: TGCAGTGCTAGAGATCCTAGCGGGGGGGAAGAGACCCAGTACTTC.

The chain uses TRBV3-1 and TRBJ1-1; D not certain. V gave up 1 base and J gave up 0 bases, with 15 bases separating them. The CDR3 is made up of 17 amino acids. Germline V gene sequence: CDR1 LGHDT, CDR2 YNNKEL (reference sequence). CDR3 protein: CASSQAGVRFMNTEAFF. The CDR3 DNA reads as TGTGCCAGCAGCCAAGCTGGGGTGCGGTTCATGAACACTGAAGCTTTCTTT.

A note on this clonotype: The junction shows a germline mismatch at one end, possibly a read error. The chain combines TRBV12-3 or TRBV12-4 with TRBJ2-1; 12 bases are a match to TRBD2. The CDR3 totals 15 residues. The CDR3 bases are TGTGCCAGCAGTTTGCTGACTAGCGGGAGTAATGGGCAGTTCTTC. Protein product: CASSLLTSGSNGQFF.

The CDR3 DNA follows: TGTGCCAGCAGCCAAGTCTCAAACACAGATACGCAGTATTTT. Translating gives CASSQVSNTDTQYF. The V call is TRBV14, the J call TRBJ2-3; D not certain. With 1 base removed from V and 2 bases from J, the gap between germline ends came to 7 bases. CDR1 and CDR2 (germline): SGHDN, FVKESK. The CDR3 totals 14 residues.

Of note for this clonotype: The junction shows a germline mismatch at one end, possibly a read error. This rearrangement joins TRBV6-2 or TRBV6-3 to TRBJ2-7; D perhaps matches TRBD2 (6 bases). Near its end, the DNA agrees better with TRBJ2-5, so the J call may be wrong. The CDR3 has 14 amino acids. CDR1 and CDR2 from the germline V gene are MNHEY and SVGEGT. The CDR3 loop reads CACSPGGVGETQYF. Here the CDR3 DNA reads TGTGCCTGCAGTCCTGGAGGGGTTGGCGAGACCCAGTACTTC.

V and J are TRBV10-2 and TRBJ2-1; D is undetermined. Trimming stripped 6 bases from V and 0 bases from J, with 6 bases between. The CDR3 is 13 amino acids. CDR1 is WSHSY and CDR2 is SAAADI in the germline V gene. For the CDR3, the DNA is TGCGCCAGCAGGACTCCCTCCTACAATGAGCAGTTCTTC. This sequence encodes CASRTPSYNEQFF.

This clonotype was counted between two and nine times. This chain links TRBV9 with TRBJ2-7; no reliable D call. The V end lost 0 bases, the J end lost 7 bases, and 14 bases lay between the germline ends. The V gene's germline CDR1 is SGDLS and CDR2 YYNGEE. The CDR3 contains 14 residues. CDR3 protein: CASSVDPNSGEQYF. The CDR3 nucleotides are TGTGCCAGCAGCGTAGACCCGAATTCCGGGGAGCAGTACTTC.

The J gene is TRBJ2-7, the V gene TRBV11-2; D unclear. The CDR3 has 14 residues. Trimming took 1 base from V and 1 from J, leaving 8 bases between them. Germline lookup yields CDR1 SGHAT and CDR2 FQNNGV. CDR3: CASSLGRVSYEQYF. The CDR3 coding sequence is TGTGCCAGCAGCTTAGGTAGGGTATCCTACGAGCAGTACTTC.

Only a few counts were recorded for this clonotype. This chain connects TRBV5-6 to TRBJ1-2; TRBD1 might be the D (6 bases). CDR1 SGHDT and CDR2 YYEEEE come from the germline V gene. The ends were cut back, 5 bases at V and 4 bases at J, with 15 bases in the middle. The CDR3 extends over 14 amino acids. CDR3 bases: TGTGCCAGCAGGCGGAAGGGACAAATCTATGGCTACACCTTC. Translated, it gives CASRRKGQIYGYTF.

The rearrangement links TRBV20-1 to TRBJ2-1; 11 positions match TRBD2. V trimming: 5 bases; J trimming: 3 bases; junction bases outside the gene matches: 6. The length of the CDR3 is 15 residues. Germline V gene data show CDR1 as DFQATT and CDR2 as SNEGSKA (reference sequence). CDR3 DNA: TGCAGTGCTCCCAGACTAGCGGGGATCTACAATGAGCAGTTCTTC. Encoded protein: CSAPRLAGIYNEQFF.